A selection of T cell receptor beta chains follows, all from one sample in a study of early T cells in non-severe SARS-CoV-2 infection. TCRdb reanalysed the 5' RACE reads using MiXCR and keeps one entry per CDR3 protein. This sample yields tens of thousands of distinct CDR3 sequences, of which approximately 12% are seen a single time; more than 1.5% belongs to the top ten. The sample taken for sequencing was whole blood. These receptors all come from an adult who was a healthcare worker with PCR-confirmed SARS-CoV-2 infection or an uninfected control (not recorded which). Both conserved end residues are part of each CDR3. The order of the fields is clone size, J gene, V gene, D gene, CDR3 DNA, CDR3 protein. The D gene is left open where the match is weak. A row's size may be missing; if present it is once, few, many or a size class.

. TRBJ2-1 TRBV29-1 . TGCAGCGTTTTGGCGGAACTAGGGAATGAGCAGTTCTTC CSVLAELGNEQFF
many TRBJ2-1 TRBV7-8 . TGTGCCAGCAGCCCCCCGGGTAAGGGGAGCAATGAGCAGTTCTTC CASSPPGKGSNEQFF
. TRBJ2-1 TRBV29-1 TRBD2 TGCAGCGTTGGGGGACTAGCTCTTAATGAGCAGTTCTTC CSVGGLALNEQFF
. TRBJ2-7 TRBV5-1 . TGCGCCAGCAGCTTGGCCGCGGGTTCCGAGCAGTACTTC CASSLAAGSEQYF
many TRBJ1-5 TRBV27 TRBD1 TGTGCCAGCAGGCCTCTCACAGGGGGCGGCAATCAGCCCCAGCATTTT CASRPLTGGGNQPQHF
many TRBJ2-3 TRBV7-9 TRBD2 TGTGCCAGCAGCTTACAGCGGGGGCCCACAGATACGCAGTATTTT CASSLQRGPTDTQYF
few TRBJ1-1 TRBV7-2 TRBD1 TGTGCCAGCAGCCGACAGGGGGTCACTGAAGCTTTCTTT CASSRQGVTEAFF
. TRBJ2-1 TRBV3-1 . TGTGCCAGCAGCCTTGTGGGGGAGCAGTTCTTC CASSLVGEQFF
many TRBJ1-2 TRBV19 TRBD1 TGTGCCAGTAGTAGGCAGGGGACAGAACTCTTCTATGGCTACACCTTC CASSRQGTELFYGYTF
once TRBJ1-2 TRBV7-9 . TGTGCCAGCAGCCCGACCAGGCGGATTTATGGCTACACCTTC CASSPTRRIYGYTF
many TRBJ2-3 TRBV25-1 . TGTGCCAGCAGCGCAGGCACAGATACGCAGTATTTT CASSAGTDTQYF
. TRBJ1-5 TRBV6-6 . TGTGCCAGCAGTGAGTGGCGTGAGCAGCCCCAGCATTTT CASSEWREQPQHF
few TRBJ1-5 TRBV19 . TGTGCCAGTAGTCCTACCGGGACCGTGTTTACCAATCAGCCCCAGCATTTT CASSPTGTVFTNQPQHF
. TRBJ2-1 TRBV3-1 . TGTGCCAGCAGCCAAGATCAAAATGAGCAGTTCTTC CASSQDQNEQFF
few TRBJ2-7 TRBV5-4 TRBD2 TGTGCCAGCAGCCTAGCGGGGGGTAACGAGCAGTACTTC CASSLAGGNEQYF
. TRBJ2-2 TRBV7-9 . TGTGCCAGCAGCTTCCGAAGCACACCGAACACCGGGGAGCTGTTTTTT CASSFRSTPNTGELFF
many TRBJ2-3 TRBV11-2 . TGTGCCAGCAGCAGCCGGGCAGGGACGCAGTATTTT CASSSRAGTQYF
many TRBJ2-2 TRBV11-2 . TGTGCCAGCAGCTCAATACGCCGGTGGACCGCGAACACCGGGGAGCTGTTTTTT CASSSIRRWTANTGELFF
. TRBJ1-4 TRBV6-1 . TGTGCCAGCAGTGAAGTTCGGGGGCTCTCTGGAGAAAAACTGTTTTTT CASSEVRGLSGEKLFF
many TRBJ2-5 TRBV7-6 . TGTGCCAGCAGCTTATTCCGGGGCAGGGACTTC CASSLFRGRDF
few TRBJ2-7 TRBV9 . TGTGCCAGCAGCCCAAGGGAAGTAGGGACCTACGAGCAGTACTTC CASSPREVGTYEQYF
. TRBJ1-6 TRBV27 . TGTGCCAGCAGACAACAGGGAGGCCAGAATTCACCCCTCCACTTT CASRQQGGQNSPLHF
few TRBJ2-3 TRBV12-3/TRBV12-4 TRBD2 TGTGCCAGCAGTTTAGGTCGTGGGGGGGGCACAGATACGCAGTATTTT CASSLGRGGGTDTQYF
. TRBJ2-3 TRBV5-1 . TGCGCCAGCAGCTTGGCGACTACGCCGTCGTACACAGATACGCAGTATTTT CASSLATTPSYTDTQYF
few TRBJ1-1 TRBV29-1 . TGCAGCGTTGTTGGGGTTTTTTCTTCTGAAGCTTTCTTT CSVVGVFSSEAFF
. TRBJ2-1 TRBV6-6 . TGTGCCAGCACCTATGAGGGGGTCTACAATGAGCAGTTCTTC CASTYEGVYNEQFF
many TRBJ2-5 TRBV18 TRBD2 TGTGCCAGCTCACCACTAGCGGGGGGGCCCGGAGAGACCCAGTACTTC CASSPLAGGPGETQYF
. TRBJ2-3 TRBV2 . TGTGCCAGCAGACGGGACCCGGCTAGCACAGATACGCAGTATTTT CASRRDPASTDTQYF
. TRBJ1-5 TRBV29-1 . TGCAGCGTCCACGAACCCAATCAGCCCCAGCATTTT CSVHEPNQPQHF
. TRBJ2-3 TRBV5-1 . TGCGCCAGCAGCTTCTCTGGTCTCACAGATACGCAGTATTTT CASSFSGLTDTQYF
few TRBJ2-2 TRBV18 . TGTGCCAGCTTGATGAAAGGTGGCACCGGGGAGCTGTTTTTT CASLMKGGTGELFF
. TRBJ1-2 TRBV15 TRBD1 TGTGCCACCAGCAGAGATCGGGCAGGGGGCATCGGCTACACCTTC CATSRDRAGGIGYTF
many TRBJ1-6 TRBV14 . TGTGCCAGCAGCCAAGGACTATCCTATAATTCACCCCTCCACTTT CASSQGLSYNSPLHF
many TRBJ2-1 TRBV10-3 TRBD2 TGTGCCATCAGTGAGAGGGCTAGCGGCAACAATGAGCAGTTCTTC CAISERASGNNEQFF
few TRBJ2-1 TRBV9 TRBD2 TGTGCCAGCAGCGTCCTCCCAACTAGCGGGGGGAGGAATGAGCAGTTCTTC CASSVLPTSGGRNEQFF
many TRBJ2-1 TRBV10-2 TRBD1 TGCGCCAGCAGTGAGGACAGGGGGGTAAACAATGAGCAGTTCTTC CASSEDRGVNNEQFF
many TRBJ1-5 TRBV7-2 . TGTGCCAGCAGCTTATACGGGTCACCTCAGCCCCAGCATTTT CASSLYGSPQPQHF
many TRBJ2-5 TRBV2 . TGTGCCAGCAGCCCCGACAGCCAAGAGACCCAGTACTTC CASSPDSQETQYF
. TRBJ2-2 TRBV9 TRBD2 TGTGCCAGCAGCGGTAGCGGGGGCGCGAACACCGGGGAGCTGTTTTTT CASSGSGGANTGELFF
few TRBJ2-3 TRBV20-1 TRBD2 TGCAGTGCTAGAGTCCCCCTGGGACTAGCGGACTCCACAGATACGCAGTATTTT CSARVPLGLADSTDTQYF
. TRBJ2-7 TRBV10-3 . TGTGCCATCAGTGTCGGGAACGAGGGCGAGCAGTACTTC CAISVGNEGEQYF